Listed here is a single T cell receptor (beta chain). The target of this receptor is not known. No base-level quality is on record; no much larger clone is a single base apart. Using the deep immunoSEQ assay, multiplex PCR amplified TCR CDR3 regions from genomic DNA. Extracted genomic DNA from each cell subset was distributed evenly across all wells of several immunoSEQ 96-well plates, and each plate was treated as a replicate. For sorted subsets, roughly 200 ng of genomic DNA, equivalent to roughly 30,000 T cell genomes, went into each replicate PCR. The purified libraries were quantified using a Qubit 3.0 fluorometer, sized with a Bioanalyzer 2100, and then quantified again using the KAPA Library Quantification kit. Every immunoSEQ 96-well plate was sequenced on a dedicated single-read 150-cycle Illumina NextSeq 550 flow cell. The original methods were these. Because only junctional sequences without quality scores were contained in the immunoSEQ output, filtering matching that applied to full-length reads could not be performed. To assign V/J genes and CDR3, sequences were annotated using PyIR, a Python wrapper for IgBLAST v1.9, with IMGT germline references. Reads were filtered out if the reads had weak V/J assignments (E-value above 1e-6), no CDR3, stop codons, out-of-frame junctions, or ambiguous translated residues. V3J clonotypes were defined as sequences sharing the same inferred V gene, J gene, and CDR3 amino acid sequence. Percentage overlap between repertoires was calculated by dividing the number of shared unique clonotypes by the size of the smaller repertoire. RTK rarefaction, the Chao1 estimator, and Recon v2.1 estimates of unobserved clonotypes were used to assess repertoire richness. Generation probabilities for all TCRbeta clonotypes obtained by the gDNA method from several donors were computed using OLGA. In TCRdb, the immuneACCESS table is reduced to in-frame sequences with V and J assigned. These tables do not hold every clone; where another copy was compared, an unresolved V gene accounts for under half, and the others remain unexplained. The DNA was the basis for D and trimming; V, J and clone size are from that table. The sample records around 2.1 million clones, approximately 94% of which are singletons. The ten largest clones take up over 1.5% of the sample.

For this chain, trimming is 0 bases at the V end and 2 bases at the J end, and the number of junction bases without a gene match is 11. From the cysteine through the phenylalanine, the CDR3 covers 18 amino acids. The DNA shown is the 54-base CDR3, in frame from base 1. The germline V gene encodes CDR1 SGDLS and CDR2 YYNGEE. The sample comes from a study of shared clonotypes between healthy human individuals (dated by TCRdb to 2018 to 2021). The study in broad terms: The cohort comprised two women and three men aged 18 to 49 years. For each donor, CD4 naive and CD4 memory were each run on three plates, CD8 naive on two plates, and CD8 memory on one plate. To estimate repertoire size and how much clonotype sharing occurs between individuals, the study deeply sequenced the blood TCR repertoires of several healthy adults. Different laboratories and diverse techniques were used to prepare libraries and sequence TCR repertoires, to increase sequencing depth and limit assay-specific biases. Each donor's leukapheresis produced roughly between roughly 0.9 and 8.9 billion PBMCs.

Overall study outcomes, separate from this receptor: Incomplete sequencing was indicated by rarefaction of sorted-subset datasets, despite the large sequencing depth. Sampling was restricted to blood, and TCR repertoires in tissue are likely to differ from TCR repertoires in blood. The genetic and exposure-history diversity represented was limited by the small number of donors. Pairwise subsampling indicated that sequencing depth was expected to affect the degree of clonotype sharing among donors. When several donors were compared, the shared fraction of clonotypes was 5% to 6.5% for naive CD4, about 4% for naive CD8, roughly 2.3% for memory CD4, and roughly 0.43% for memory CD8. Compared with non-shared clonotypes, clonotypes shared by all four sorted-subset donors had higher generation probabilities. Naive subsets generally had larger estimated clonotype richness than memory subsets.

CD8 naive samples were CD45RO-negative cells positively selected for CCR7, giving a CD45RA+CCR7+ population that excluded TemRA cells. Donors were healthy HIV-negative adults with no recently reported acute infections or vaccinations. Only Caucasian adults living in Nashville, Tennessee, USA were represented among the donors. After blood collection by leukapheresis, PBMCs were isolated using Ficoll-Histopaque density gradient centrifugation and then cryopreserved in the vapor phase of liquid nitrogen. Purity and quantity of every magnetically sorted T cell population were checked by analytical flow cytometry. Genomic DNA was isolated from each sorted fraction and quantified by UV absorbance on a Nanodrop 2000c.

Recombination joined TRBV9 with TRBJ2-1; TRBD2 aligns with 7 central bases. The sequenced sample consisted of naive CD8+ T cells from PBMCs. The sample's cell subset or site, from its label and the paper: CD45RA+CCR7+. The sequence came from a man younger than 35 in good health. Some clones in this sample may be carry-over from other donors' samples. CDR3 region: CASSVGPLGGVTYNEQFF. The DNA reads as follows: TGTGCCAGCAGCGTAGGACCGTTGGGAGGGGTAACCTACAATGAGCAGTTCTTC.